The 9 T cell receptor beta chains below all came from one sample that was sequenced in a study of cytomegalovirus exposure and HLA in healthy donors. 13 Jbeta primers and 60 Vbeta primers were used for the PCR. Sequencing used immunoSEQ multiplex PCR; TCRdb keeps in-frame clones, though not all of them. The repertoire consists of around 100,000 clones, with 50% to 75% occurring once and the leading ten covering roughly 3.9%. Sequencing used PBMCs. Receptors originate from a man aged 25 to 40 in good health and CMV-seronegative.

This chain connects TRBV10-3 to TRBJ2-7; 7 nucleotides line up with TRBD1. Unmatched junction bases numbered 11, after V lost 10 bases and J lost 2 bases. CDR1 and CDR2 (germline): ENHRY, SYGVKD. This CDR3 has 14 amino acids. CDR3 region: CATTGTENTYEQYF. In nucleotides, the CDR3 is TGTGCCACCACCGGGACAGAAAATACCTACGAGCAGTACTTC.

Concerning this clone itself: One junction end does not reproduce the germline sequence, and a read error may be involved. The sample has other DNA sequences that encode this CDR3 too. The genes are TRBV28 and TRBJ1-2; D remains unclear. The germline V gene has CDR1 MDHEN and CDR2 SYDVKM. There are 15 residues in the CDR3. CDR3 residues: CASSLISGEDYGYTF. CDR3 DNA sequence: TGCGCCAGCAGCCTCATATCCGGGGAGGACTATGGCTACACCTTC.

The CDR3 loop is CASSSSGQGAYEQYF. The CDR3 DNA sequence: TGTGCCAGCAGCTCATCGGGACAGGGGGCCTACGAGCAGTACTTC. The rearrangement joins TRBV7-9 to TRBJ2-7; the match to TRBD1 covers 11 bases. The CDR3 length is 15 residues. After removal of 4 bases from V and 2 bases from J, the junction contained 4 bases not matched to a gene. In germline, CDR1 is SEHNR, CDR2 FQNEAQ (reference sequence).

V usage is TRBV6-5 and J usage is TRBJ2-2, with 7 nucleotides matching TRBD2. CDR1 and CDR2 from the germline V gene are MNHEY and SVGAGI. The CDR3 totals 14 residues. V gave up 6 bases and J gave up 14 bases; unmatched junction bases: 15. The CDR3 DNA follows: TGTGCCAGCAGCGTGGGGGGGGACCAATCGAGACTGTTTTTT. Its protein is CASSVGGDQSRLFF.

V usage is TRBV10-3 and J usage is TRBJ1-6; D gene unclear. Germline CDR1 is ENHRY and CDR2 is SYGVKD. The CDR3 is 13 amino acids. Between the trimmed V and J ends, which lost 9 bases and 6 bases, there was a span of 12 bases. The CDR3 DNA follows: TGTGCCATGAGGCCCAGCCTTAATTCACCCCTCCACTTT. It codes for CAMRPSLNSPLHF.

This clone was detected only a few times. V is TRBV7-3 and J is TRBJ2-3; TRBD2 is a possible D gene (5 bases). The germline V gene encodes CDR1 SGHTA and CDR2 FQGTGA. V was clipped by 5 bases and J by 6 bases, with 15 bases between them. CDR3 length: 14 amino acids. CDR3 in amino acids: CASSNTRGWDTQYF. CDR3 nucleotides: TGTGCCAGCAGCAACACCCGGGGATGGGATACGCAGTATTTT.

The rearrangement joins TRBV4-2 to TRBJ2-6; 7 positions match TRBD1. The CDR3 is 16 amino acids. Per germline, CDR1 LGHNA and CDR2 YNFKEQ. Losses at the gene ends were 0 bases for V and 2 bases for J; bases not matched to a gene: 1. As DNA, the CDR3 is TGTGCCAGCAGCCAAGATCAGGGGGCTGGGGCCAACGTCCTGACTTTC. It yields the protein CASSQDQGAGANVLTF.

V is TRBV11-2 and J is TRBJ1-3; D is perhaps TRBD1 (5 bases). V was pared by 9 bases and J by 3 bases, with 18 bases between. Germline CDR1 reads SGHAT; CDR2 reads FQNNGV. CDR3 size: 15 residues. CDR3 sequence reads: CASSDWGIDGNTIYF. The DNA of the CDR3 is TGTGCCAGTTCGGATTGGGGCATCGATGGAAACACCATATATTTT.

This clone has a single count. The chain joins TRBV18 to TRBJ2-1; 7 positions agree with TRBD1. This CDR3 spans 15 amino acids. Looked up from germline, CDR1 is KGHSH and CDR2 is LQKENI. The trim removed 2 bases at V and 0 bases at J, leaving 1 base unmatched. Written as DNA, the CDR3 is TGTGCCAGCTCACCAAGACAGGGCTCCTACAATGAGCAGTTCTTC. This sequence encodes CASSPRQGSYNEQFF. Full variable domain (rest looked up from reference TRBV18 and TRBJ2-1): NAGVMQNPRHLVRRRGQEARLRCSPMKGHSHVYWYRQLPEEGLKFMVYLQKENIIDESGMPKERFSAEFPKEGPSILRIQQVVRGDSAAYFCASSPRQGSYNEQFFGPGTRLTVL.